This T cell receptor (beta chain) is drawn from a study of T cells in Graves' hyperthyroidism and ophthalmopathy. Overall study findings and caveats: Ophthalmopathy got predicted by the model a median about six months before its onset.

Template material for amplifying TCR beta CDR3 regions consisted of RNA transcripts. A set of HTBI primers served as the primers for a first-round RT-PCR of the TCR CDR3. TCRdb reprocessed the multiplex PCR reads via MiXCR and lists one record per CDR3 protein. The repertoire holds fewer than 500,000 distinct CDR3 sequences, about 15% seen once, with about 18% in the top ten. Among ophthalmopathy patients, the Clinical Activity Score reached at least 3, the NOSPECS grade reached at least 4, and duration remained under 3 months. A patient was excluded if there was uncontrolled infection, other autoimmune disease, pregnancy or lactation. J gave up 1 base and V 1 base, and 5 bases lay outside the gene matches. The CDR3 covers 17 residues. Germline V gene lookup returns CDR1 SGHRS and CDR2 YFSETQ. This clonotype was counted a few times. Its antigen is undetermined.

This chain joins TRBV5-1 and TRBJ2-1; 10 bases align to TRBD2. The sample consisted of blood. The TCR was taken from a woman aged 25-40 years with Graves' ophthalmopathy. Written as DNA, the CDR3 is TGCGCCAGCAGCTTGTTATTAGCGGGGGGTTCCTACAATGAGCAGTTCTTC. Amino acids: CASSLLLAGGSYNEQFF.